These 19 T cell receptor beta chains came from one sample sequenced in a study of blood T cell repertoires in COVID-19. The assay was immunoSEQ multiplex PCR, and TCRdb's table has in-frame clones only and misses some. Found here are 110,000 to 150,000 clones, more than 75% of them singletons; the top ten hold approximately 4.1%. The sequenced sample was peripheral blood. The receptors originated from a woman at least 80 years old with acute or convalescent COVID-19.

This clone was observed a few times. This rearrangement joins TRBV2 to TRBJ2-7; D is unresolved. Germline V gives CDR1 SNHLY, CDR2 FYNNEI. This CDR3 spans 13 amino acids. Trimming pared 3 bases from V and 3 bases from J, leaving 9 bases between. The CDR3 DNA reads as TGTGCCAGCAGTGATGAGGTTTTCTACGAGCAGTACTTC. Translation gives CASSDEVFYEQYF.

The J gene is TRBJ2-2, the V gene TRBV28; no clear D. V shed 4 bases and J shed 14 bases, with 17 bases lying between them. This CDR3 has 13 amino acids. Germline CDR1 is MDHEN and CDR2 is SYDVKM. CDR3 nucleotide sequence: TGTGCCAGCAGTTCTACGACTGCCAATTATCTGTTTTTT. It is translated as CASSSTTANYLFF.

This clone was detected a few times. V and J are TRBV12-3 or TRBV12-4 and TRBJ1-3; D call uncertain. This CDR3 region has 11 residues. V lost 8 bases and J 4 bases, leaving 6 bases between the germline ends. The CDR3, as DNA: TGTGCCAGCGGGCCGGGAAACACCATATATTTT. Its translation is CASGPGNTIYF.

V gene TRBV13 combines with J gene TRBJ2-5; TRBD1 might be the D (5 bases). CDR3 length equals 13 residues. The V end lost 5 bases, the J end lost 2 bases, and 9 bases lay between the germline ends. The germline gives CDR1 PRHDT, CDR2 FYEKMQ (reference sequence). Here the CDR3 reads CASSAGRQETQYF. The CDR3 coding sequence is TGTGCCAGCAGCGCAGGGCGGCAAGAGACCCAGTACTTC.

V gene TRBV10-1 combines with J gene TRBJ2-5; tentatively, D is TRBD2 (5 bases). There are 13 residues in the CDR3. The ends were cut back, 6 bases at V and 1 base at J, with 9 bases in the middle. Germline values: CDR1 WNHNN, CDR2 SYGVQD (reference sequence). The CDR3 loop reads CASSPGIQETQYF. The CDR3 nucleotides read TGCGCCAGCAGCCCGGGGATCCAAGAGACCCAGTACTTC.

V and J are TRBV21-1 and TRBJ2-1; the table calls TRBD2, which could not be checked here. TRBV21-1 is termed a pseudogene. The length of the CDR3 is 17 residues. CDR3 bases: TGTGCCAGCAGCAAAGGGAGGCGGCTAGCGGGATATTATGAGCAGTTCTTC. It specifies CASSKGRRLAGYYEQFF.

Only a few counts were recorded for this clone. The CDR3 sequence: CASSQDSGTGEAFF. The CDR3, as DNA: TGTGCCAGCAGCCAAGATAGCGGAACGGGTGAAGCTTTCTTT. The chain recombines TRBV3-1 (or the pseudogene TRBV3-2) with TRBJ1-1; unclear D gene. V lost 0 bases and J lost 7, with 12 bases in between. Germline V gene sequence: CDR1 LGHDT, CDR2 YNNKEL (reference sequence). This CDR3 contains 14 residues.

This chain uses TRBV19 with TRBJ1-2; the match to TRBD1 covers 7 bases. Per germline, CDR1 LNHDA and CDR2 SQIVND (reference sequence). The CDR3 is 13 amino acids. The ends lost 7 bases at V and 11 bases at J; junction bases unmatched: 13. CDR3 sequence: CASKVPGTAKYTF. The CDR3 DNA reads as TGTGCCAGTAAGGTGCCCGGGACAGCAAAATACACCTTC.

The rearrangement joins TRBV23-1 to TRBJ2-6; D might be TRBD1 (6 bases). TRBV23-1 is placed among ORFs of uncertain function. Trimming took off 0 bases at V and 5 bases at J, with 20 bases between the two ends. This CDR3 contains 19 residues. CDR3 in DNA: TGCGCCAGCAGTCAATCATGGACAGTTGGCCAAGGTTGGGCCAACGTCCTGACTTTC. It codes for CASSQSWTVGQGWANVLTF.

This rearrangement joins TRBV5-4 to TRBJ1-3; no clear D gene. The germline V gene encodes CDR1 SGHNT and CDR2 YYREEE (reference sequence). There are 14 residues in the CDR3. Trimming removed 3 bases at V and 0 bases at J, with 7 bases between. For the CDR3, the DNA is TGTGCCAGCAGCTCCAGGATCTCTGGAAACACCATATATTTT. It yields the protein CASSSRISGNTIYF.

CDR3 DNA: TGCGCCAGCAGCTTGGTAGGAGAAAATTCACCCCTCCACTTT. Translating it yields CASSLVGENSPLHF. This rearrangement joins TRBV5-1 to TRBJ1-6; D is uncertain. V lost 0 bases to trimming and J lost 7 bases, with 8 bases between them. This CDR3 contains 14 residues. Germline V gives CDR1 SGHRS, CDR2 YFSETQ.

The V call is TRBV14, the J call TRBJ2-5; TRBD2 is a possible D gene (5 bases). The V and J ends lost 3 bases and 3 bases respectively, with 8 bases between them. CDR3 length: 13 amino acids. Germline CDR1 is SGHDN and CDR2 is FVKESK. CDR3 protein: CASSHFGEETQYF. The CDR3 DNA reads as TGTGCCAGCAGCCATTTCGGGGAAGAGACCCAGTACTTC.

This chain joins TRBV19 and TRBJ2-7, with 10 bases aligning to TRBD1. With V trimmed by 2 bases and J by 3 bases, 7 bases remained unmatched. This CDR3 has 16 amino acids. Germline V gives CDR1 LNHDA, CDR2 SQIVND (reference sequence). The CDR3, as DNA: TGTGCCAGTAGTATAACCACCTGGACAGGGGGCTACGAGCAGTACTTC. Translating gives CASSITTWTGGYEQYF.

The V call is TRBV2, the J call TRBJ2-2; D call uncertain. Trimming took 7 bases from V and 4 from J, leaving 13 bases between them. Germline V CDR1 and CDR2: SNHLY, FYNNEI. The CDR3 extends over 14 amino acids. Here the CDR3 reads CASTVVSATGELFF. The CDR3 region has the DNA TGTGCCAGCACCGTTGTCAGCGCCACCGGGGAGCTGTTTTTT.

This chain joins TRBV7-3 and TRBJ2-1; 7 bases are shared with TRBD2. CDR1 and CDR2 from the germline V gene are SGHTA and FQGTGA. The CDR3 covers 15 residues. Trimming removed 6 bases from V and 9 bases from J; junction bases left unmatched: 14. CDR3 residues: CASSSGGTTPVEQFF. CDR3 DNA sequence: TGTGCCAGCAGTTCTGGAGGGACTACTCCTGTTGAGCAGTTCTTC.

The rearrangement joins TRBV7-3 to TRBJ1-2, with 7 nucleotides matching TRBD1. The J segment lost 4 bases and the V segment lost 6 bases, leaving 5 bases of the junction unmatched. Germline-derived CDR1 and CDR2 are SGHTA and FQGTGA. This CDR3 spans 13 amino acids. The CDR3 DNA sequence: TGTGCCAGCAGTGGACAGGTCGGCTATGGCTACACCTTC. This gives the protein CASSGQVGYGYTF. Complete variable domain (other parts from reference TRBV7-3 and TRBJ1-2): GAGVSQTPSNKVTEKGKYVELRCDPISGHTALYWYRQSLGQGPEFLIYFQGTGAADDSGLPNDRFFAVRPEGSVSTLKIQRTERGDSAVYLCASSGQVGYGYTFGSGTRLTVV.

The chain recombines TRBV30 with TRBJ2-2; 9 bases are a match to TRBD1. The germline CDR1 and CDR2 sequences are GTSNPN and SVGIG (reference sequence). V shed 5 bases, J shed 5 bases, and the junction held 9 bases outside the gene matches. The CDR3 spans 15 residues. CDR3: CAWDVGQGGTGELFF. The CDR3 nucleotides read TGTGCCTGGGACGTGGGACAGGGTGGAACCGGGGAGCTGTTTTTT. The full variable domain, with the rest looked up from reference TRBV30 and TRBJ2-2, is SQTIHQWPATLVQPVGSPLSLECTVEGTSNPNLYWYRQAAGRGLQLLFYSVGIGQISSEVPQNLSASRPQDRQFILSSKKLLLSDSGFYLCAWDVGQGGTGELFFGEGSRLTVL.

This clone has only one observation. The CDR3 DNA reads as TGTGCCAGCAGCTTCAACTGGCTAGCGGGTTACAATGAGCAGTTCTTC. Its protein is CASSFNWLAGYNEQFF. This chain joins TRBV11-2 and TRBJ2-1; 8 nucleotides match TRBD2. The CDR3 is 16 amino acids. V was pared by 3 bases and J by 4 bases, with 8 bases of the junction left unmatched. Per germline, CDR1 SGHAT and CDR2 FQNNGV.

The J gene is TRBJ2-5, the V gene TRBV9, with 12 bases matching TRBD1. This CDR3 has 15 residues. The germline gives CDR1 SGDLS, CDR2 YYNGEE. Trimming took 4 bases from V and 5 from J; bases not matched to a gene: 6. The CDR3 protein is CASSNRDRGLETQYF. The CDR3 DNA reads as TGTGCCAGCAGCAACCGGGACAGGGGGCTGGAGACCCAGTACTTC.